The TCR beta chain under discussion was sequenced for a study of Ad26.COV2.S vaccination and SARS-CoV-2 variants. Study context: Intramuscularly, Ad26.COV2.S was given either once or twice, 56 days apart. Study-wide points: Reported findings describe substantial breadth in spike-specific CD8+ and CD4+ T cell responses following vaccination. It is possible that the TCR breadth and depth analyses underestimated the total T cell responses.

Notes on this clone: No antigen is known for it.

Specified treatment: around 19 received Ad26.COV2.S at low or high dose, single or two shots; roughly five received placebo; per-sample allocation not given. Day 63 following the first vaccine or placebo injection was when the samples were taken. The vaccine delivered Wuhan-strain SARS-CoV-2 spike through an Ad26 vector. Data came from immunoSEQ multiplex PCR; TCRdb stores just in-frame clones and leaves some out. Found here are hundreds of thousands of clones, approximately 87% of them singletons; the top ten hold approximately 3.3%. CDR1 DFQATT and CDR2 SNEGSKA come from the germline V gene (reference sequence). CDR3 size: 11 residues. With 7 bases removed from V and 8 bases from J, the gap between germline ends came to 11 bases.

Here the sequenced sample was peripheral blood, taken in a trial of Ad26.COV2.S vaccine versus placebo. The receptor's source is a person between 18 and 65 years old who received the Ad26.COV2.S COVID-19 vaccine or a placebo. The chain combines TRBV20-1 with TRBJ1-4; tentatively, D is TRBD1 (6 bases). The CDR3 region is CSVGGGEKLFF. The DNA of the CDR3 is TGCAGTGTCGGAGGGGGGGAAAAACTGTTTTTT.